The subject of this entry is one TCR beta chain. The data were taken from a study of long-term antiretroviral therapy in people with HIV. Survey level was the resolution at which the v3.0 immunoSEQ assay ran. Repertoires were generated with immunoSEQ multiplex PCR, while TCRdb's copy carries only in-frame clones and drops some. The table records approximately 16,000 clones, 75% to 85% of them present only once. The clonotype was recovered from a man in his forties with HIV. Sample: unsorted PBMCs, taken 2.1 years after starting antiretroviral therapy.

CDR3 sequence: CAWRKMLVATEAFF. The CDR3 DNA sequence: TGTGCCTGGAGAAAAATGCTGGTAGCCACTGAAGCTTTCTTT. The chain links TRBV30 to TRBJ1-1, with no clear D. Germline CDR1 is GTSNPN and CDR2 is SVGIG (reference sequence). There are 14 residues in the CDR3. Trimming removed 3 bases from V and 4 bases from J, with 15 bases in between.